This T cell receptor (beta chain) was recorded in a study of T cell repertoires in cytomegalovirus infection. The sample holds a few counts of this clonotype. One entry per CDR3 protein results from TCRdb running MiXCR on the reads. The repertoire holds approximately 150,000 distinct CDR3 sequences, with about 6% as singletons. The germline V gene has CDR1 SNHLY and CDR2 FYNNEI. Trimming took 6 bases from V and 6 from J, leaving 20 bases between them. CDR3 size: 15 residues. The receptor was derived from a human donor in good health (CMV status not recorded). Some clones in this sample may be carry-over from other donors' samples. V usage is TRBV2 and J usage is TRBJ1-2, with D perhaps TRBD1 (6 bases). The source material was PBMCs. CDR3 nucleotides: TGTGCCAGCAGCGGAGGCGGGGGGGCCCGGAATGGCTACACCTTC. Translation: CASSGGGGARNGYTF.